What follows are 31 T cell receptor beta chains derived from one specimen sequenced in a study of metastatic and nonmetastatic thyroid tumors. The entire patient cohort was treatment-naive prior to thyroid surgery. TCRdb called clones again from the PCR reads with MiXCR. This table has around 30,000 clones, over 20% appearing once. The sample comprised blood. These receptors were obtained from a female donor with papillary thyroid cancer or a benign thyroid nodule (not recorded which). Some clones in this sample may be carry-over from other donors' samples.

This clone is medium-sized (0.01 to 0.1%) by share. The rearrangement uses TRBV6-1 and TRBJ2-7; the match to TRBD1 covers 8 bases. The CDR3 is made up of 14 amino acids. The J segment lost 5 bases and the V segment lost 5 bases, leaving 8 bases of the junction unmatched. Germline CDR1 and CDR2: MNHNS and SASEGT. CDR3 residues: CASSRDRKIDEQYF. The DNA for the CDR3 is TGTGCCAGCAGTCGGGACAGGAAAATTGACGAGCAGTACTTC.

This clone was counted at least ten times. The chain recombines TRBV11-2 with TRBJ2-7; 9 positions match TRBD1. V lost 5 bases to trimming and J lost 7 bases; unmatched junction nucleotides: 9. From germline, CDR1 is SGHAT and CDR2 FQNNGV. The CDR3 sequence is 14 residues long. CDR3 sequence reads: CASSAYRGTGEQYF. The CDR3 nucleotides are TGTGCCAGCAGCGCATACAGGGGGACAGGGGAGCAGTACTTC.

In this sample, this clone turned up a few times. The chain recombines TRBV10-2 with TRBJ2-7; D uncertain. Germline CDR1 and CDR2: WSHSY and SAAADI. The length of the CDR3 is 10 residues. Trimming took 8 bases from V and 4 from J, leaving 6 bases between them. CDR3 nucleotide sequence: TGCGCCAGCTGCTGGTACGAGCAGTACTTC. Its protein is CASCWYEQYF.

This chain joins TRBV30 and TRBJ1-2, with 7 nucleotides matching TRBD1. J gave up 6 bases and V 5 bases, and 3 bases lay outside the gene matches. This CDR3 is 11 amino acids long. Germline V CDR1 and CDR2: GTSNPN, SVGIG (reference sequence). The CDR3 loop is CAWDRDHGYTF. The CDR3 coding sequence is TGTGCCTGGGACAGGGACCATGGCTACACCTTC.

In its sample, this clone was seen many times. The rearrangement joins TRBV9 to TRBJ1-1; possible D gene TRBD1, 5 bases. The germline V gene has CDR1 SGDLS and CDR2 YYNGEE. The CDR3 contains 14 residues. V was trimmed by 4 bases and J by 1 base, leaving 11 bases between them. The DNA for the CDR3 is TGTGCCAGCAGCCCCTGGGACGGGAACACTGAAGCTTTCTTT. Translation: CASSPWDGNTEAFF.

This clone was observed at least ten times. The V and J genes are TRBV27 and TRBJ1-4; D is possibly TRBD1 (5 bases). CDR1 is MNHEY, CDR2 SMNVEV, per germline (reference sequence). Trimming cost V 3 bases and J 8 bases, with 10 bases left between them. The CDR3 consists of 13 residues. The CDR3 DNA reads TGTGCCAGCAGTTTCGCAGGGCGCGAAAAACTGTTTTTT. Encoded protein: CASSFAGREKLFF.

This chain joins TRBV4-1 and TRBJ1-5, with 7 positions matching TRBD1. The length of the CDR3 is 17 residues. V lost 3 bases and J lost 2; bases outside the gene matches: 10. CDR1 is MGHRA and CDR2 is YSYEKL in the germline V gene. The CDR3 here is CASSHETTGFGNQPQHF. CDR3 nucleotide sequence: TGCGCCAGCAGCCACGAGACGACAGGGTTCGGCAATCAGCCCCAGCATTTT.

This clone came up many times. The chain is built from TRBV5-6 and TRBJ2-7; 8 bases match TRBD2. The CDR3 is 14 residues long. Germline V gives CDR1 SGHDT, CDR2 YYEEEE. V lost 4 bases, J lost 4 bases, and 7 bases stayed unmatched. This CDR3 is CASSQPGLGYEQYF. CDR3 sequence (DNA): TGTGCCAGCAGCCAGCCGGGACTAGGGTACGAGCAGTACTTC.

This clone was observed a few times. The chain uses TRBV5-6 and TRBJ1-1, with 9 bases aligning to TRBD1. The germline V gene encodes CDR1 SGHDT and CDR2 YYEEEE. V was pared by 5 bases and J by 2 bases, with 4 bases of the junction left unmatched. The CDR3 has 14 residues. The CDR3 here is CASSWDRVNTEAFF. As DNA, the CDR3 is TGTGCCAGCAGTTGGGACAGGGTTAACACTGAAGCTTTCTTT.

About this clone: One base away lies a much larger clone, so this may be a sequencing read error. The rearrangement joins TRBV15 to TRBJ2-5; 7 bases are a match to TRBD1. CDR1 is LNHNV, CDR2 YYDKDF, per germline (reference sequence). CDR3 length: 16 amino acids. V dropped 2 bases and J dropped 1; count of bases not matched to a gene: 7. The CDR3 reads CATSRWDSGIQETQYF. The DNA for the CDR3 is TGTGCCACCAGCAGATGGGACAGCGGAATCCAAGAGACCCAGTACTTC.

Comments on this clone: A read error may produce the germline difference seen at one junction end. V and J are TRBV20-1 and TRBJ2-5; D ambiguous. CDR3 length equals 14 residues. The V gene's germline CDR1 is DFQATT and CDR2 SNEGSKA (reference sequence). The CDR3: CSASLLGIQESQYF. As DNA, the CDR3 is TGCAGTGCTAGTCTATTGGGAATCCAAGAGTCCCAGTACTTC.

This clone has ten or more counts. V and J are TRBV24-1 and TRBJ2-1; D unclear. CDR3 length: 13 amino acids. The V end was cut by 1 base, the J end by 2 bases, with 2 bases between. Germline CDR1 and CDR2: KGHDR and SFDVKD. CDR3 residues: CATSDLAYNEQFF. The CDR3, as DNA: TGTGCCACCAGTGATTTAGCCTACAATGAGCAGTTCTTC.

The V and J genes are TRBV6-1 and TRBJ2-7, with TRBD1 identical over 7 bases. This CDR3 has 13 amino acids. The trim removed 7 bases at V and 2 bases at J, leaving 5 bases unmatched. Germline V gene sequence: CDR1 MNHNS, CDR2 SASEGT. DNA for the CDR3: TGTGCCAGCACAGGACAGGACGCCTACGAGCAGTACTTC. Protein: CASTGQDAYEQYF.

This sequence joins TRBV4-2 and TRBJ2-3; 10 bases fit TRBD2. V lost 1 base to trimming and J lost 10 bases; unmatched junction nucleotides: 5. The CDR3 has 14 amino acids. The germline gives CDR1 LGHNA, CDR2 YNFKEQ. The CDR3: CASSQASGRYAQYF. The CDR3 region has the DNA TGTGCCAGCAGCCAAGCTAGCGGGAGATACGCGCAGTATTTT.

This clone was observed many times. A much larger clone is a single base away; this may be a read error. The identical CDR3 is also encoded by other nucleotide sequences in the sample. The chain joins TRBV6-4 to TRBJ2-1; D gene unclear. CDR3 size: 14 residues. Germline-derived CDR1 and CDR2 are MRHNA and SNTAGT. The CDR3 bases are TGTGCCAGTAGTGACGGAAGTGGCTCCAATGAGCAGTTCTTC. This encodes CASSDGSGSNEQFF.

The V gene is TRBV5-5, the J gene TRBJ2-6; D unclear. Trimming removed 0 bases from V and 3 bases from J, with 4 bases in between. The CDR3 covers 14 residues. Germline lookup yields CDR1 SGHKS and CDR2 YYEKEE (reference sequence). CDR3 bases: TGTGCCAGCAGCTTGGTTGTTGGGGCCAACGTCCTGACTTTC. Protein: CASSLVVGANVLTF.

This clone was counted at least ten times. CDR3 protein: CASSPSGSNQPQHF. DNA of the CDR3: TGTGCCAGCAGCCCCAGTGGAAGCAATCAGCCCCAGCATTTT. This chain joins TRBV7-9 and TRBJ1-5, with D unclear. This CDR3 is built from 14 residues. Germline CDR1 and CDR2: SEHNR and FQNEAQ (reference sequence). Between the trimmed V and J ends, which lost 5 bases and 1 base, there was a span of 9 bases.

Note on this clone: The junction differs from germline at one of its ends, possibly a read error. This CDR3 is CASRLEARGHSGEQFF. The DNA of the CDR3 is TGTGCCAGCAGATTAGAGGCTAGAGGTCATTCCGGTGAGCAGTTCTTC. This sequence joins TRBV11-2 and TRBJ2-1; the D is unclear. Germline lookup yields CDR1 SGHAT and CDR2 FQNNGV. This CDR3 has 16 residues.

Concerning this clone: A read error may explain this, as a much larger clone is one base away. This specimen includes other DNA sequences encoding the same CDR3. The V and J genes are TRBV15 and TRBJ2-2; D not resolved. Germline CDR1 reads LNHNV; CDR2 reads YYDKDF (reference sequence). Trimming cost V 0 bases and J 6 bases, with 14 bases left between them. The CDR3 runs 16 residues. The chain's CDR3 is CATSRDPGSNAGELFF. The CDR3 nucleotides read TGTGCCACCAGCAGAGATCCTGGTTCAAACGCCGGGGAGCTGTTTTTT.

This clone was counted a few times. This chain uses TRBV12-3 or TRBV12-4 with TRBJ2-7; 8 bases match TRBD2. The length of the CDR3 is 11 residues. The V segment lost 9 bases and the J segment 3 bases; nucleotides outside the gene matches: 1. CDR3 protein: CASTSGYEQYF. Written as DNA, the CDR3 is TGTGCCAGTACTAGCGGCTACGAGCAGTACTTC.

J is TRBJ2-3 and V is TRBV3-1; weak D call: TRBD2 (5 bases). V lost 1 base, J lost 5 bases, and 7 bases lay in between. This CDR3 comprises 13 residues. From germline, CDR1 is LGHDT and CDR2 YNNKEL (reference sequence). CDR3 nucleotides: TGTGCCAGCAGCCAAGGAGGGAGAGATACGCAGTATTTT. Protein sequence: CASSQGGRDTQYF.

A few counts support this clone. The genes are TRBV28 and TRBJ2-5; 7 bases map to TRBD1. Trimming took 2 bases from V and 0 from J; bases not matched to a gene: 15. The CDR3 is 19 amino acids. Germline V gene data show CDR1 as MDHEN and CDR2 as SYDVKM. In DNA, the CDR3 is TGTGCCAGCAGTTTAGGGTTGGGACAGTCGGACGGATACCAAGAGACCCAGTACTTC. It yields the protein CASSLGLGQSDGYQETQYF.

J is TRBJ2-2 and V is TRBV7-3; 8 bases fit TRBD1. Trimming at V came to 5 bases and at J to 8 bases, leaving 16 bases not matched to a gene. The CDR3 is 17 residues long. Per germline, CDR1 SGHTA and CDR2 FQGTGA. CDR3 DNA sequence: TGTGCCAGCAGCCCCGCCGCAGACAGGGGTTCGCTTGGGGAGCTGTTTTTT. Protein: CASSPAADRGSLGELFF.

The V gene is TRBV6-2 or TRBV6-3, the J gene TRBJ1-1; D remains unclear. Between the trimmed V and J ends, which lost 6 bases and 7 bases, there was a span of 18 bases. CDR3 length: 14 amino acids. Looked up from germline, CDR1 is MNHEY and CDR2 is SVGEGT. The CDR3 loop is CASSSSRTRLEAFF. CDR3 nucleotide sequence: TGTGCCAGCAGCTCTTCGAGGACGCGCCTTGAAGCTTTCTTT.

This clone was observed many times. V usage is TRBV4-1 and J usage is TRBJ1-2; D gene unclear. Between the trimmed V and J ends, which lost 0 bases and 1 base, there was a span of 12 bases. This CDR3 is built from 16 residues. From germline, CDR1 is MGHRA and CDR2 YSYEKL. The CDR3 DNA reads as TGCGCCAGCAGCCAAGAGGCCCAGGTCCTTAACTATGGCTACACCTTC. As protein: CASSQEAQVLNYGYTF.

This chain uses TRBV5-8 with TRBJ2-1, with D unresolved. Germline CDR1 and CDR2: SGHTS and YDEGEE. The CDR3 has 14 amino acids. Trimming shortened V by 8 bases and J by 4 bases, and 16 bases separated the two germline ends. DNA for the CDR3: TGTGCCAGTAGCCTCTCAGCTGGATACAATGAGCAGTTCTTC. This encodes CASSLSAGYNEQFF.

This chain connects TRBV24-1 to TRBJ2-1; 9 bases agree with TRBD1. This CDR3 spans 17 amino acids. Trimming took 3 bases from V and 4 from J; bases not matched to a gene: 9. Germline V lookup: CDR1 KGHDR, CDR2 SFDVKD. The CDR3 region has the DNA TGTGCCACCAGTGATACCTCTCGGGACAGGGTATACAATGAGCAGTTCTTC. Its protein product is CATSDTSRDRVYNEQFF.

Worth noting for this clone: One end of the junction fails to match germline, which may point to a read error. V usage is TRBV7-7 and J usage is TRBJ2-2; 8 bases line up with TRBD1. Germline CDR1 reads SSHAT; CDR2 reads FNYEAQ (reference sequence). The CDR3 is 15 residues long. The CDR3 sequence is CASSLGPGGLGELFF. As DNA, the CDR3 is TGTGCTAGCAGCTTAGGGCCAGGGGGCCTCGGAGAGCTGTTTTTT.

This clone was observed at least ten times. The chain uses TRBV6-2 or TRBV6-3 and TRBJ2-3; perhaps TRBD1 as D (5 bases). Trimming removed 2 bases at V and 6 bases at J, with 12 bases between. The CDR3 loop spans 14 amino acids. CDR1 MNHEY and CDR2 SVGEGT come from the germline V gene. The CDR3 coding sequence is TGTGCCAGCAGTTACGGTAGGGGTCCGGATACGCAGTATTTT. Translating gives CASSYGRGPDTQYF.

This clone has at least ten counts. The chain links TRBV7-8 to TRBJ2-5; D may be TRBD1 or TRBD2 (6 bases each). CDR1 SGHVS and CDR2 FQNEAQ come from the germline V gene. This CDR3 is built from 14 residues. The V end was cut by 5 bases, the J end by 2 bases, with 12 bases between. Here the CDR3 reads CASSAGHRQETQYF. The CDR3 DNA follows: TGTGCCAGCAGCGCGGGACACCGACAAGAGACCCAGTACTTC.

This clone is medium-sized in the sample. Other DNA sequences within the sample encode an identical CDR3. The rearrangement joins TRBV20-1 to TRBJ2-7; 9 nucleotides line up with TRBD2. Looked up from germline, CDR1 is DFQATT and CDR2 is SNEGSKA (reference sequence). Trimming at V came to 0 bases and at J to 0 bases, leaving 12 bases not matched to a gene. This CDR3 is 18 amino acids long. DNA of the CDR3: TGCAGTGCTAGAGACGAACGGACTAGCGCCCTTTCCTCCTACGAGCAGTACTTC. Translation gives CSARDERTSALSSYEQYF.